This entry lists 11 T cell receptor beta chains sequenced from one sample in a study of blood T cell repertoires in COVID-19. Clones were read by immunoSEQ multiplex PCR, and TCRdb kept only the in-frame ones, dropping some. Of 270,000 or so clones listed, over 80% are singletons. The sequencing sample was made of PBMCs or T cells enriched from blood (not recorded which). The source is a young woman with acute COVID-19.

The J gene is TRBJ2-7, the V gene TRBV12-3 or TRBV12-4, with 12 bases matching TRBD2. This CDR3 comprises 13 residues. Trimming cost V 6 bases and J 7 bases; bases outside gene matches: 4. The CDR3 bases are TGTGCCAGCAGACTAGCGGGAGGTCGGGAGCAGTACTTC. Translated: CASRLAGGREQYF.

The chain joins TRBV27 to TRBJ2-7, with 7 bases lining up with TRBD1. The CDR3 totals 13 residues. The ends lost 4 bases at V and 2 bases at J; junction bases unmatched: 2. Germline V gene sequence: CDR1 MNHEY, CDR2 SMNVEV (reference sequence). CDR3 region: CASSSTGPYEQYF. The CDR3 nucleotides are TGTGCCAGCAGTTCGACAGGGCCCTACGAGCAGTACTTC.

This clone is a singleton in its sample. The V call is TRBV9, the J call TRBJ2-5; TRBD2 aligns across 9 bases. Germline V lookup: CDR1 SGDLS, CDR2 YYNGEE. J gave up 5 bases and V 0 bases, and 8 bases lay outside the gene matches. The CDR3 totals 16 residues. In DNA form, the CDR3 reads TGTGCCAGCAGCGTAGGGCTAGCGGGAATTGTCGAGACCCAGTACTTC. It yields the protein CASSVGLAGIVETQYF.

The chain employs TRBV2 and TRBJ2-7, with TRBD2 matching over 14 bases. Germline CDR1 and CDR2: SNHLY and FYNNEI. This CDR3 is built from 20 residues. The V and J ends lost 2 bases and 2 bases, in that order; junction bases with no gene match: 14. The CDR3: CASSELGTSGSRVETYEQYF. The CDR3 DNA sequence: TGTGCCAGCAGTGAACTAGGGACTAGCGGGAGTAGAGTTGAGACCTACGAGCAGTACTTC. The full variable domain, completed using reference TRBV2 and TRBJ2-7, is EPEVTQTPSHQVTQMGQEVILRCVPISNHLYFYWYRQILGQKVEFLVSFYNNEISEKSEIFDDQFSVERPDGSNFTLKIRSTKLEDSAMYFCASSELGTSGSRVETYEQYFGPGTRLTVT.

This chain connects TRBV15 to TRBJ1-1; 8 bases are shared with TRBD1. V was pared by 6 bases and J by 11 bases, with 11 bases of the junction left unmatched. CDR3 length: 13 residues. Per germline, CDR1 LNHNV and CDR2 YYDKDF (reference sequence). DNA for the CDR3: TGTGCCACCAGAAAGAAGGGACAGGAGGGGGCTTTCTTT. This codes for CATRKKGQEGAFF.

The chain uses TRBV7-9 and TRBJ1-1; a possible D gene is TRBD1 (5 bases). Germline V gene sequence: CDR1 SEHNR, CDR2 FQNEAQ (reference sequence). CDR3 length: 13 residues. Trimming took off 7 bases at V and 1 base at J, with 10 bases between the two ends. The CDR3 loop is CASTATGNTEAFF. The CDR3 nucleotides read TGTGCCAGCACCGCTACAGGGAACACTGAAGCTTTCTTT.

Of note for this clone: The sample has other DNA sequences that encode this CDR3 too. The rearrangement joins TRBV27 to TRBJ2-2; TRBD2 agrees at 9 bases. V shed 2 bases and J 5 bases; nucleotides not matched to a gene: 3. Germline loops: CDR1 MNHEY, CDR2 SMNVEV (reference sequence). There are 15 residues in the CDR3. The CDR3 loop is CASSLGLAGTGELFF. In nucleotides, the CDR3 is TGTGCCAGCAGTTTAGGGCTAGCGGGGACCGGGGAGCTGTTTTTT.

V is TRBV10-3 and J is TRBJ1-5, with unresolved D. The CDR3 extends over 13 amino acids. CDR1 and CDR2 from the germline V gene are ENHRY and SYGVKD. V gave up 6 bases and J gave up 2 bases, with 8 bases separating them. CDR3 in amino acids: CAIRSDGNQPQHF. CDR3 coding DNA: TGTGCCATCAGATCAGATGGCAATCAGCCCCAGCATTTT.

V is TRBV27 and J is TRBJ1-6; D is unclear. The CDR3 has 15 amino acids. V lost 5 bases, J lost 0 bases, and 8 bases lay in between. CDR1 is MNHEY and CDR2 is SMNVEV in the germline V gene (reference sequence). DNA of the CDR3: TGTGCCAGCAGTAGGGAGAGCTCCTATAATTCACCCCTCCACTTT. Its protein product is CASSRESSYNSPLHF.

The CDR3 nucleotides are TGTGCCAGCAGTTCGACCGGGACAGGGTTTATCCACTTT. Protein sequence: CASSSTGTGFIHF. The gene calls are TRBV28 and TRBJ1-6, with TRBD1 matching 9 bases. The V and J ends lost 4 bases and 17 bases, in that order; junction bases with no gene match: 9. CDR1 is MDHEN, CDR2 SYDVKM, per germline. This CDR3 is built from 13 residues. Looking up the rest from reference TRBV28 and TRBJ1-6 gives the full variable domain: DVKVTQSSRYLVKRTGEKVFLECVQDMDHENMFWYRQDPGLGLRLIYFSYDVKMKEKGDIPEGYSVSREKKERFSLILESASTNQTSMYLCASSSTGTGFIHFGNGTRLTVT.

This clone was counted a single time. J is TRBJ1-3 and V is TRBV29-1; D remains unclear. V lost 0 bases and J lost 1, with 7 bases in between. The germline V gene encodes CDR1 SQVTM and CDR2 ANQGSEA. This CDR3 contains 14 residues. CDR3 DNA sequence: TGCAGCGTTGAAGATCGTCCGTCTGGAAACACCATATATTTT. It translates to CSVEDRPSGNTIYF.